This T cell receptor (beta chain) originates from a study of CD8+CD57+ T cells in acquired aplastic anemia. Study overall: CD4+ and CD8+ cells, once sorted, gave DNA averaging roughly 3.2 ug.

CD8+CD57+ cell expansion, shown by flow cytometry, had occurred in the patients selected for sequencing. Diagnosis of severe acquired aplastic anemia applied to all patients. Blood sampling was performed on the patients, and none of them had received therapy by then. Genomic DNA templated the TCR beta VDJ and CDR3 profiling. TCRdb recomputed calls from the reads with MiXCR, one row per CDR3 protein. The sample contains just over 450,000 distinct CDR3 sequences, around 33% of which appear only once. Findings of the study overall: It was found that roughly 31 CD8+ CDR3 sequences were shared between patients and controls.

This clonotype was detected a few times. Its antigen is still unknown. The CDR3 extends over 16 amino acids. From germline, CDR1 is LGHNA and CDR2 YNFKEQ. V was clipped by 9 bases and J by 9 bases, with 24 bases between them. The sequenced material came from sorted CD4+, CD8+, or CD8+CD57+ T cells (not recorded which) from PBMCs. This sequence joins TRBV4-2 and TRBJ1-6; D may be TRBD1 (5 bases). The receptor comes from a human donor with aplastic anemia. The CDR3 DNA reads as TGTGCCAGTAAGTCAGCAGGCCCTCCGGGGGGTTCACCCCTCCACTTT. The encoded protein is CASKSAGPPGGSPLHF.